The present T cell receptor (beta chain) was sequenced within a study of shared clonotypes between healthy human individuals. Study at large: Researchers drew samples from a couple of women and three men aged 18 to 49.

Around 30,000 T cell genomes (about 0.3 ug DNA) went into each PBMC replicate. The authors' processing: In the immunoSEQ data, sequences were junction-only and lacked quality scores, so filtering differed. Clones were sequenced by immunoSEQ multiplex PCR, and TCRdb holds only the in-frame ones, with some missing. V and J calls and clone size are given by that table; D and trimming were obtained from the DNA. The sample lists around 500,000 clones, roughly 80% occurring once. Points from the study as a whole: Sampling included only blood; tissue repertoires likely differ.

Germline CDR1 is SEHNR and CDR2 is FQNEAQ (reference sequence). This CDR3 is built from 16 residues. Details on this clone: Antigen specificity is unknown. Its ends do not fully match the called genes, so a read error is possible.

The clonotype originates from a woman aged 40 to 50 in good health. Some clones in this sample may be carry-over from other donors' samples. Sequencing was performed on PBMCs. V gene TRBV7-9 combines with J gene TRBJ2-6, with D uncertain. CDR3 amino acids: CASSQEVGSGANVLTF. CDR3 DNA: TGCGCCAGCAGCCAAGAAGTCGGCTCTGGGGCCAACGTCCTGACTTTC. Full variable domain (missing parts from reference TRBV7-9 and TRBJ2-6): DTGVSQNPRHKITKRGQNVTFRCDPISEHNRLYWYRQTLGQGPEFLTYFQNEAQLEKSRLLSDRFSAERPKGSFSTLEIQRTEQGDSAMYLCASSQEVGSGANVLTFGAGSRLTVL.